This T cell receptor beta chain was found in a study of PD-L1 blockade in urothelial cancer. Looking at the study overall: The patients had undergone anywhere from 0 to 3 prior chemotherapy regimens. It was at 3 weeks (second dose) and 6 weeks after treatment start that blood was analyzed. Median blood clonality was around 0.08, with tens of thousands of unique TCRs.

This clone was counted a single time. Time point described: pretreatment peripheral blood. Individual patients had between 1 and 8 samples, taken pretreatment and on-treatment. V gave up 2 bases and J gave up 3 bases; unmatched junction bases: 7. In germline, CDR1 is LGHNA, CDR2 YNFKEQ. The CDR3 is 18 residues long. Libraries were prepared by immunoSEQ multiplex PCR; TCRdb keeps only in-frame clonotypes and omits some of them. The sample lists about 70,000 clones, around 90% occurring once. J is TRBJ2-1 and V is TRBV4-2; 13 nucleotides align to TRBD2. Sequences were derived from PBMCs, sampled around atezolizumab (anti-PD-L1) treatment. This clonotype originated in a man between 65 and 79 years old with urothelial cancer. Here the CDR3 DNA reads TGTGCCAGCAGCCAATCAACTAGCGGGGGGGGAGGCTACAATGAGCAGTTCTTC. It is translated as CASSQSTSGGGGYNEQFF.